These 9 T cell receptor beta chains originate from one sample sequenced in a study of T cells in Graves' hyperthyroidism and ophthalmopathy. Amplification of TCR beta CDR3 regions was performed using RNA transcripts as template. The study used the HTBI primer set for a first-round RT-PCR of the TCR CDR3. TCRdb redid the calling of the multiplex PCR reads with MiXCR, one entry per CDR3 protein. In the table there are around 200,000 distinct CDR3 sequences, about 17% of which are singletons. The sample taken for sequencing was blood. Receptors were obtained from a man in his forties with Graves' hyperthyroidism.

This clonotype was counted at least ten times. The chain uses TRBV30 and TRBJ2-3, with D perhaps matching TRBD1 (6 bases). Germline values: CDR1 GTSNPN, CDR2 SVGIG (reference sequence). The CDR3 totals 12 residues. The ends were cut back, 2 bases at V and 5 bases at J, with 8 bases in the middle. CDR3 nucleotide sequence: TGTGCCTGGAGTCACAGGGTAGATACGCAGTATTTT. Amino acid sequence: CAWSHRVDTQYF.

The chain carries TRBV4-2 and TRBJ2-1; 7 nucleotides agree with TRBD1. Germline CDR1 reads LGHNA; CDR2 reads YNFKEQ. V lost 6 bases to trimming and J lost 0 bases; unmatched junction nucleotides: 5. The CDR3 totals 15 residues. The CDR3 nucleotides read TGTGCCAGCAGGGTACAGGGGAGCTCCTACAATGAGCAGTTCTTC. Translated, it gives CASRVQGSSYNEQFF.

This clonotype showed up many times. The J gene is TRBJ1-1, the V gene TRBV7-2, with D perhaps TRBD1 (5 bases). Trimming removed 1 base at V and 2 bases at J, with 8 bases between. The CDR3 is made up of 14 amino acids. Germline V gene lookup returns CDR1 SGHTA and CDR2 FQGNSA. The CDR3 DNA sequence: TGTGCCAGCAGCTTAGGACAGCAAAACACTGAAGCTTTCTTT. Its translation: CASSLGQQNTEAFF.

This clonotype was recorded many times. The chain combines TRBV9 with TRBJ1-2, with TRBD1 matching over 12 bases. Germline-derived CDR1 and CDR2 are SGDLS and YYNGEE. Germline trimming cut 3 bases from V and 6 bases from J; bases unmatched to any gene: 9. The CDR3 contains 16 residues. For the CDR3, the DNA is TGTGCCAGCAGCGGCCACCGGGACAGGGGGCAGGATGGCTACACCTTC. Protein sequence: CASSGHRDRGQDGYTF.

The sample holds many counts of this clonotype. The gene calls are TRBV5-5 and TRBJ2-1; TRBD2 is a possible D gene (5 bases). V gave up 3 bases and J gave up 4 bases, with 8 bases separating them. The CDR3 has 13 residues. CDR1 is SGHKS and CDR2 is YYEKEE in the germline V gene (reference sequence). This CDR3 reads CASSSDFYNEQFF. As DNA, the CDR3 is TGTGCCAGCAGCTCGGACTTTTACAATGAGCAGTTCTTC.

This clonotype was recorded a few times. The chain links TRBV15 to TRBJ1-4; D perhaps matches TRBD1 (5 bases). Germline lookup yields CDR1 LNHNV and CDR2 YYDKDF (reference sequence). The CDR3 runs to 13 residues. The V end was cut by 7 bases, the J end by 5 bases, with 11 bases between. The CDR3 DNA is TGTGCCACCACCGGGACTTACAATGAAAAACTGTTTTTT. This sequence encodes CATTGTYNEKLFF.

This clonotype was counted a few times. The CDR3 spells CASSLSYGGYGYTF. The CDR3 DNA follows: TGTGCCAGCAGCTTGTCCTATGGCGGCTATGGCTACACCTTC. The chain couples TRBV5-6 to TRBJ1-2; D unclear. This CDR3 region has 14 residues. The V and J ends lost 1 base and 4 bases respectively, with 11 bases between them. Germline V gives CDR1 SGHDT, CDR2 YYEEEE.

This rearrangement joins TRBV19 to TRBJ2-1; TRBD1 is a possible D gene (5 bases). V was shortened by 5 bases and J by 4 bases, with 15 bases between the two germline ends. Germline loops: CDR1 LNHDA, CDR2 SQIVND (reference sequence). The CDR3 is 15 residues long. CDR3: CASSPRPGQYNEQFF. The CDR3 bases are TGTGCCAGTAGTCCCCGACCCGGACAATACAATGAGCAGTTCTTC.

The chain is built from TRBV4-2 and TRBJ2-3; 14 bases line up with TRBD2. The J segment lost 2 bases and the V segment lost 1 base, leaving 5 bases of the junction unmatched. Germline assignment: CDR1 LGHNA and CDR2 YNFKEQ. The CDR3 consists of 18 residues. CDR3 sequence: CASSQGLAGGILTDTQYF. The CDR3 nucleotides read TGTGCCAGCAGCCAAGGACTAGCGGGGGGGATCCTCACAGATACGCAGTATTTT.